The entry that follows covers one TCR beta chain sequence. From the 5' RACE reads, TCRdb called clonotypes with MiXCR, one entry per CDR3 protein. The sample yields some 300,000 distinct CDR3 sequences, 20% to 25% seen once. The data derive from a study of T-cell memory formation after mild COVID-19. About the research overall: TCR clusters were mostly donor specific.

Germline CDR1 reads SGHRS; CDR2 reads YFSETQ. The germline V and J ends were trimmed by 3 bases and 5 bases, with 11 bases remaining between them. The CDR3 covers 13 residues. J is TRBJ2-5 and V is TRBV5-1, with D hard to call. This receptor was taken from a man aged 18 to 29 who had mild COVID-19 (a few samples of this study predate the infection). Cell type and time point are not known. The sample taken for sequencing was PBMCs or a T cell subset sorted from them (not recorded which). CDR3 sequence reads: CASSSDGVETQYF. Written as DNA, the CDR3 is TGCGCCAGCAGCTCGGATGGGGTTGAGACCCAGTACTTC.